Listed here are 22 T cell receptor beta chains from one sample, sequenced in a study of blood T cell repertoires in COVID-19. Sequencing used immunoSEQ multiplex PCR; TCRdb keeps in-frame clones, though not all of them. The repertoire has about 230,000 clones, 83% of them found once; the top ten carry approximately 2.6%. Sequencing input: peripheral blood. The receptors derive from a woman in her 70s with active or convalescent COVID-19.

The chain joins TRBV6-5 to TRBJ1-1; D may be TRBD1 (6 bases). Germline V gene lookup returns CDR1 MNHEY and CDR2 SVGAGI. This CDR3 region has 14 residues. Trimming left V 2 bases short and J 2 bases short, with 9 bases between. CDR3 sequence: CASSYRGHNTEAFF. CDR3 nucleotide sequence: TGTGCCAGCAGTTACAGGGGACACAACACTGAAGCTTTCTTT.

The CDR3 sequence: CASSQGTGGIGYTF. CDR3 DNA: TGCGCCAGCAGCCAAGGGACAGGGGGAATTGGCTACACCTTC. This chain uses TRBV5-1 with TRBJ1-2; 11 positions match TRBD1. The CDR3 totals 14 residues. The V gene end was trimmed by 4 bases and the J gene end by 7 bases; junction bases not matched to a gene: 6. From germline, CDR1 is SGHRS and CDR2 YFSETQ.

This chain links TRBV29-1 with TRBJ1-2; TRBD1 matches 7 bases. Germline trimming cut 6 bases from V and 8 bases from J; bases unmatched to any gene: 9. This CDR3 has 12 amino acids. Germline values: CDR1 SQVTM, CDR2 ANQGSEA. The CDR3, as DNA: TGCAGCGTCCAGGGGGTCGAACAGGGCTACACCTTC. It codes for CSVQGVEQGYTF.

The V gene is TRBV24-1, the J gene TRBJ1-4, with TRBD1 matching over 11 bases. This CDR3 region has 15 residues. The ends lost 2 bases at V and 8 bases at J; junction bases unmatched: 3. The germline V gene encodes CDR1 KGHDR and CDR2 SFDVKD. CDR3: CATSDSWDRGEKLFF. CDR3 bases: TGTGCCACCAGTGATTCGTGGGACAGGGGGGAAAAACTGTTTTTT.

This chain joins TRBV11-2 and TRBJ1-5; 7 bases are a match to TRBD1. CDR1 and CDR2 from the germline V gene are SGHAT and FQNNGV. V gave up 5 bases and J gave up 7 bases; unmatched junction bases: 5. This CDR3 has 13 residues. The CDR3 is CASSPDRDQPQHF. The DNA of the CDR3 is TGTGCCAGCAGCCCCGACAGGGACCAGCCCCAGCATTTT.

This clone was recorded a few times. The rearrangement joins TRBV5-5 to TRBJ1-2; 7 nucleotides match TRBD1. Germline CDR1 and CDR2: SGHKS and YYEKEE (reference sequence). This CDR3 is 15 amino acids long. V lost 1 base and J lost 1; bases outside the gene matches: 4. The CDR3, as DNA: TGTGCCAGCAGCTTGCAGGCAGGGGGTAACTATGGCTACACCTTC. It specifies CASSLQAGGNYGYTF.

The chain carries TRBV11-2 and TRBJ2-3; D is possibly TRBD1 (6 bases). CDR1 and CDR2 (germline): SGHAT, FQNNGV. The germline V and J ends were trimmed by 1 base and 5 bases, with 13 bases remaining between them. The CDR3 extends over 15 amino acids. The CDR3 region is CASSLAFEGQDTQYF. In DNA form, the CDR3 reads TGTGCCAGCAGCTTAGCTTTTGAGGGACAAGATACGCAGTATTTT.

The chain links TRBV30 to TRBJ1-5; no firm D call. Germline CDR1 is GTSNPN and CDR2 is SVGIG (reference sequence). The CDR3 has 15 amino acids. Trimming shortened V by 1 base and J by 2 bases, and 12 bases separated the two germline ends. CDR3 region: CAWSGVSGGNQPQHF. The CDR3 DNA reads as TGTGCCTGGAGTGGCGTCTCAGGCGGCAATCAGCCCCAGCATTTT.

The chain joins TRBV5-1 to TRBJ2-1, with 8 bases identical to TRBD2. Germline trimming cut 0 bases from V and 4 bases from J; bases unmatched to any gene: 3. The CDR3 is 15 amino acids. Per germline, CDR1 SGHRS and CDR2 YFSETQ. Here the CDR3 DNA reads TGCGCCAGCAGCTTGGGGCGGGGGGCTTACAATGAGCAGTTCTTC. Encoded protein: CASSLGRGAYNEQFF.

V is TRBV6-1 and J is TRBJ1-6; D gene uncertain. The germline V gene has CDR1 MNHNS and CDR2 SASEGT. Trimming shortened V by 0 bases and J by 5 bases, and 11 bases separated the two germline ends. The CDR3 loop spans 16 amino acids. Here the CDR3 DNA reads TGTGCCAGCAGTGAAGCGGCGGCCCCAAATAATTCACCCCTCCACTTT. It yields the protein CASSEAAAPNNSPLHF.

The chain carries TRBV5-1 and TRBJ2-3, with a weak D call TRBD2 (5 bases). CDR1 and CDR2 (germline): SGHRS, YFSETQ. Trimming stripped 5 bases from V and 4 bases from J, with 14 bases between. The CDR3 length is 14 residues. Here the CDR3 reads CASSTRVNPDTQYF. CDR3 nucleotide sequence: TGCGCCAGCAGTACGAGGGTTAATCCAGATACGCAGTATTTT.

The CDR3 sequence is CASSLGTSGRSDTQYF. The DNA for the CDR3 is TGCGCCAGCAGCCTGGGGACTAGCGGGAGGTCGGATACGCAGTATTTT. This chain connects TRBV5-1 to TRBJ2-3; 15 bases align to TRBD2. From germline, CDR1 is SGHRS and CDR2 YFSETQ. The CDR3 is 16 amino acids. V gave up 4 bases and J gave up 6 bases; unmatched junction bases: 6.

The chain links TRBV30 to TRBJ2-7; TRBD2 aligns across 8 bases. This CDR3 comprises 14 residues. Per germline, CDR1 GTSNPN and CDR2 SVGIG (reference sequence). With 2 bases clipped from V and 2 bases from J, the junction kept 5 bases outside the gene matches. The CDR3 loop reads CAWSPAGVPYEQYF. DNA of the CDR3: TGTGCCTGGAGTCCAGCGGGGGTACCCTACGAGCAGTACTTC.

This chain uses TRBV5-1 with TRBJ1-1, with D hard to call. The CDR3 spans 14 residues. The V gene's germline CDR1 is SGHRS and CDR2 YFSETQ. Trimming shortened V by 2 bases and J by 4 bases, and 12 bases separated the two germline ends. The CDR3, as DNA: TGCGCCAGCAGCTTCTCGGGCGAGGGCACTGAAGCTTTCTTT. It specifies CASSFSGEGTEAFF.

The J gene is TRBJ2-7, the V gene TRBV5-4, with 7 bases fitting TRBD1. Losses at the gene ends were 0 bases for V and 1 base for J; bases not matched to a gene: 4. The CDR3 runs 15 residues. Germline V gene lookup returns CDR1 SGHNT and CDR2 YYREEE (reference sequence). The CDR3 DNA sequence: TGTGCCAGCAGCTTGGATGCGACAGGGTCCTACGAGCAGTACTTC. It translates to CASSLDATGSYEQYF.

This chain joins TRBV18 and TRBJ2-4; possibly TRBD2 for D (6 bases). Germline V gene lookup returns CDR1 KGHSH and CDR2 LQKENI. This CDR3 comprises 15 residues. The germline V and J ends were trimmed by 0 bases and 9 bases, with 15 bases remaining between them. CDR3 residues: CASSPPIGVGGIQYF. The CDR3 DNA reads TGTGCCAGCTCACCACCGATCGGAGTGGGGGGCATTCAGTACTTC.

The chain is built from TRBV6-2 or TRBV6-3 and TRBJ1-3; 7 nucleotides line up with TRBD1. The CDR3 is 15 residues long. With V trimmed by 4 bases and J by 3 bases, 6 bases remained unmatched. Germline-derived CDR1 and CDR2 are MNHEY and SVGEGT. CDR3 DNA sequence: TGTGCCAGCAGTTGGACAGGCCCTGTTGGAAACACCATATATTTT. Translating gives CASSWTGPVGNTIYF.

In its sample, this clone was seen a few times. The genes are TRBV11-3 and TRBJ2-2, with D tentatively TRBD1 (6 bases). The ends were cut back, 4 bases at V and 8 bases at J, with 17 bases in the middle. The CDR3 runs 15 residues. Germline CDR1 reads SGHNT; CDR2 reads YENEEA. The CDR3 coding sequence is TGTGCCAGCAGCTCCGCGGCAGGGGTTGGGGGGGAGCTGTTTTTT. Translated, it gives CASSSAAGVGGELFF.

This chain links TRBV19 with TRBJ1-5, with 9 nucleotides matching TRBD1. V trimming: 6 bases; J trimming: 3 bases; junction bases outside the gene matches: 3. The germline V gene encodes CDR1 LNHDA and CDR2 SQIVND (reference sequence). The CDR3 is 14 residues long. The CDR3 sequence: CASSGQGFNQPQHF. Written as DNA, the CDR3 is TGTGCCAGTAGCGGACAGGGGTTCAATCAGCCCCAGCATTTT.

V and J are TRBV2 and TRBJ1-1, with D maybe TRBD1 (6 bases). Germline loops: CDR1 SNHLY, CDR2 FYNNEI. V dropped 7 bases and J dropped 0 bases, with 9 bases sitting between them. The CDR3 loop spans 13 amino acids. CDR3 protein: CASTDSLNTEAFF. CDR3 coding DNA: TGTGCCAGCACGGACAGTTTGAACACTGAAGCTTTCTTT.

The DNA for the CDR3 is TGTGCCAGTAGTATAGATTACCAGGCAGAAGCTTTCTTT. Amino acids: CASSIDYQAEAFF. This chain uses TRBV19 with TRBJ1-1; D call uncertain. Germline loops: CDR1 LNHDA, CDR2 SQIVND (reference sequence). This CDR3 comprises 13 residues. Trimming removed 0 bases at V and 8 bases at J, with 10 bases between.

In this sample, this clone turned up a few times. The chain has TRBV28 and TRBJ1-2; perhaps TRBD1 as D (6 bases). CDR3 length equals 14 residues. Germline CDR1 and CDR2: MDHEN and SYDVKM. Trimming cost V 4 bases and J 4 bases, with 13 bases left between them. The CDR3 loop reads CASSSVLTGYGYTF. DNA of the CDR3: TGTGCCAGCAGTTCCGTTTTGACAGGCTATGGCTACACCTTC.